The entry below gives a single T cell receptor beta chain sequence along with its context. The antigen is not known. This specimen belongs to a study of OX40 agonist ivuxolimab in advanced cancers. Whole-study findings and limits: Averaging showed that CD8+ T cells had more expanded clones than CD4+ did.

This CDR3 has 14 amino acids. Germline V gene data show CDR1 as SGHVS and CDR2 as FQNEAQ. V lost 5 bases, J lost 2 bases, and 3 bases stayed unmatched. Sequencing used immunoSEQ multiplex PCR; TCRdb keeps in-frame clones, though not all of them. The table includes 77,000 or so clones, 85% to 90% detected once. The genes are TRBV7-8 and TRBJ2-3, with TRBD2 matching 8 bases. Source: CD4+ or CD8+ T cells sorted from blood, taken in a trial of the OX40 agonist ivuxolimab. The clonotype comes from an adult with an advanced solid tumor such as melanoma, head and neck, liver or kidney cancer. CDR3 loop: CASSGGRTTDTQYF. As DNA, the CDR3 is TGTGCCAGCAGCGGCGGGAGGACCACAGATACGCAGTATTTT.